This T cell receptor beta chain was sequenced in a study of response to subunit inactivated influenza vaccine. TCRdb independently ran MiXCR on the RT-PCR reads; one entry per CDR3 protein. The sample consists of under 200,000 distinct CDR3 sequences, roughly 12% of them appearing once. The CDR3 is made up of 15 amino acids. These data are also associated with another study on T cells expressing NK-cell markers. That work contributes: Generation of TCR beta cDNA was performed by 5'RACE template switching incorporating UMIs. It was sorted CD3+CD56-NKG2C+, CD3+CD56+NKG2C- and CD3+CD56+NKG2C+ T cells that provided the TCR beta repertoires.

Sequenced here: CD8+ T cells sorted from PBMCs, sampled about 12 days after vaccination. The TCR comes from a man aged 50 to 60 who received an inactivated influenza vaccine. This chain joins TRBV21-1 and TRBJ2-7; the D call TRBD1 from the table was never checked on the DNA. TRBV21-1 is designated a pseudogene. CDR3 region: CASSKLGQGPLVGYF. CDR3 nucleotides: TGTGCCAGCAGCAAACTCGGACAGGGGCCCTTAGTAGGGTACTTC.